This T cell receptor (beta chain) was sequenced for a study of T cell responses to AZD1222 COVID-19 vaccine. This clone is a singleton in its sample. The antigen is undetermined. The germline V and J ends were trimmed by 5 bases and 2 bases, with 15 bases remaining between them. CDR1 is SNHLY and CDR2 is FYNNEI in the germline V gene. The CDR3 spans 15 residues. Clones were sequenced by immunoSEQ multiplex PCR, and TCRdb holds only the in-frame ones, with some missing. Among approximately 150,000 clones listed, roughly 92% were seen once. Overall study results and limits: No repertoire was sampled before or during the peak T cell response, only after it. Regions 160-218 and 743-854 dominated among vaccine-associated CD4 TCRs spanning spike. The study found Spike-specific TCR breadth and depth rose after two AZD1222 doses.

V gene TRBV2 combines with J gene TRBJ1-2, with a tentative D call TRBD1 (6 bases). This sequence originates from an adult in good health. Sequencing was performed on peripheral blood, taken on day 0 of AZD1222 vaccination. CDR3: CASSTNREGNYGYTF. CDR3 sequence (DNA): TGTGCCAGCAGTACCAACAGGGAGGGGAACTATGGCTACACCTTC.